This TCR beta chain was identified during a study of shared clonotypes between healthy human individuals. Whole-study context: A couple of female and a few male donors aged 18 to 49 were enrolled.

Germline V gene sequence: CDR1 ENHRY, CDR2 SYGVKD. J was trimmed by 1 base and V by 0 bases; bases with no gene match: 3. This CDR3 contains 16 residues. Study outcomes and limitations: Clonotype sharing among donors, it was expected, would be affected by sequencing depth. Shared across a few donors were approximately 5% of the naive CD4 clonotypes.

Remarks on this clone: Its matching antigen is unknown.

Clones were read by immunoSEQ multiplex PCR, and TCRdb kept only the in-frame ones, dropping some. Seen here are approximately 500,000 clones, less than 96% observed once, and the top ten hold about 0.057%. A CD45RA+ naive subset and a CD45RA-negative memory subset were split from CD4+ cells. Sequencing was carried out using naive CD4+ T cells sorted from blood. The sample's subset: CD45RA+ positively selected. The TCR originated in a woman aged 25 to 39 in good health. This chain uses TRBV10-3 with TRBJ2-3; TRBD2 matches at 8 bases. For the CDR3, the DNA is TGTGCCATCAGTGAGTCGGCGGGGGGAGGCACAGATACGCAGTATTTT. This sequence encodes CAISESAGGGTDTQYF.